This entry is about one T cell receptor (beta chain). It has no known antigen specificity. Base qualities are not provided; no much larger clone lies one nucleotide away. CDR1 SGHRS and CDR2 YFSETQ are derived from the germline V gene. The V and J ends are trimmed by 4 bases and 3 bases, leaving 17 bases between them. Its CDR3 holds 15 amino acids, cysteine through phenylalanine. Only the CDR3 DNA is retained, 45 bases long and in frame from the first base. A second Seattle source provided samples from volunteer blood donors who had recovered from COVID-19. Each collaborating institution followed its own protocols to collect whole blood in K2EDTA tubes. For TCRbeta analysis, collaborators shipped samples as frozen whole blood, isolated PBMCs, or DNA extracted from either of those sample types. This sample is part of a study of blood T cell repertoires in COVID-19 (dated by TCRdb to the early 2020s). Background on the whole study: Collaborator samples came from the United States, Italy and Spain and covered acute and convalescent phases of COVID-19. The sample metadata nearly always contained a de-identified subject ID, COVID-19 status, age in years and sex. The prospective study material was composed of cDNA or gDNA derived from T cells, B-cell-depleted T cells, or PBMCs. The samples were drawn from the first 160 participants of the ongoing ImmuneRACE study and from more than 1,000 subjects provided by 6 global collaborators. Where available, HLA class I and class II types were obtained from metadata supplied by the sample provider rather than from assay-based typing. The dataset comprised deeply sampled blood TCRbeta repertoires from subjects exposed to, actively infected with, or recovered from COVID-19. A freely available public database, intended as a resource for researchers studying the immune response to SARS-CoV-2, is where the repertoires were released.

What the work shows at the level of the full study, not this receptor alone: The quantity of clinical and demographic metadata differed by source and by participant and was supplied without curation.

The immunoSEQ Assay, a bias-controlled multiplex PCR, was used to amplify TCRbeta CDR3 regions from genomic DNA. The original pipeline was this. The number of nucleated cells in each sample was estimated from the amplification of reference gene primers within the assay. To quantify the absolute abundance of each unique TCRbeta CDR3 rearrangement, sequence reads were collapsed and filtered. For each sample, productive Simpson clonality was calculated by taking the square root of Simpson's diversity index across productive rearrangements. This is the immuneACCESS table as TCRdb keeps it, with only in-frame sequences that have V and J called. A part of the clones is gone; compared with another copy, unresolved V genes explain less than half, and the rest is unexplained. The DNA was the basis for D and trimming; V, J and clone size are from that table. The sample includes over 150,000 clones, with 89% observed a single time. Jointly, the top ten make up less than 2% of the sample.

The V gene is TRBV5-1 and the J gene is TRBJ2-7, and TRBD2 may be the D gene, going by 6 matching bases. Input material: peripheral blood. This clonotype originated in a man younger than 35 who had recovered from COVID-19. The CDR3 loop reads CASSPGVTESYEQYF. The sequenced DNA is TGCGCCAGCAGCCCGGGGGTAACGGAGAGCTACGAGCAGTACTTC.